These 21 T cell receptor beta chains were all obtained from the same sample, sequenced in a study of OX40 agonist ivuxolimab in advanced cancers. Clones were read by immunoSEQ multiplex PCR, and TCRdb kept only the in-frame ones, dropping some. The sample contains approximately 94,000 clones, about 92% of which appear only once. The source material was CD4+ or CD8+ T cells sorted from blood, sampled in a trial of the OX40 agonist ivuxolimab. The receptors were gathered from an adult with an advanced solid tumor such as melanoma, head and neck, liver or kidney cancer.

V is TRBV7-8 and J is TRBJ2-7; 10 bases are shared with TRBD2. CDR1 SGHVS and CDR2 FQNEAQ come from the germline V gene. The CDR3 totals 16 residues. The V gene end was trimmed by 2 bases and the J gene end by 3 bases; junction bases not matched to a gene: 7. CDR3 sequence reads: CASSLRLAGRLYEQYF. CDR3 bases: TGTGCCAGCAGCTTAAGACTAGCGGGCCGCCTCTACGAGCAGTACTTC.

Concerning this clone itself: The junction and the germline gene differ at one end; a read error may be behind it. The chain couples TRBV27 to TRBJ2-1; D could derive from TRBD1 or TRBD2 (5 bases each). The CDR3 is 13 residues long. Germline V gene data show CDR1 as MNHEY and CDR2 as SMNVEV (reference sequence). The CDR3 sequence is CASSWGSFNEQFF. In DNA form, the CDR3 reads TGTGCCAGCAGTTGGGGGTCCTTCAATGAGCAGTTCTTC.

CDR3 DNA sequence: TGTGCCAGCAGTCCTATTGGACGGGGCTCCTACGAGCAGTACTTC. Translation gives CASSPIGRGSYEQYF. The V gene is TRBV27, the J gene TRBJ2-7, with D possibly TRBD2 on 5 matching bases. The CDR3 loop spans 15 amino acids. Trimming took 5 bases from V and 0 from J, leaving 14 bases between them. Looked up from germline, CDR1 is MNHEY and CDR2 is SMNVEV (reference sequence).

This chain links TRBV18 with TRBJ1-1; TRBD1 agrees at 8 bases. Germline V gives CDR1 KGHSH, CDR2 LQKENI. With V trimmed by 3 bases and J by 1 base, 7 bases remained unmatched. CDR3 size: 16 residues. The DNA of the CDR3 is TGTGCCAGCTCACCTAGGGGGGACAGGAGGAACACTGAAGCTTTCTTT. Translated, it gives CASSPRGDRRNTEAFF.

J is TRBJ2-7 and V is TRBV18; D gene uncertain. The CDR3 runs to 12 residues. V was pared by 5 bases and J by 4 bases, with 9 bases between. CDR1 is KGHSH and CDR2 is LQKENI in the germline V gene. The CDR3 DNA reads as TGTGCCAGCTCAGCGACCTGGTACGAGCAGTACTTC. Residues: CASSATWYEQYF.

The chain links TRBV13 to TRBJ2-1; D is perhaps TRBD2 (7 bases). Trimming took off 3 bases at V and 6 bases at J, with 15 bases between the two ends. This CDR3 contains 15 residues. From germline, CDR1 is PRHDT and CDR2 FYEKMQ (reference sequence). In nucleotides, the CDR3 is TGTGCCAGCAGCTTCAGGGGAGGGCCACTCAATGAGCAGTTCTTC. It specifies CASSFRGGPLNEQFF.

V is TRBV27 and J is TRBJ2-3, with D unclear. CDR3 length: 14 amino acids. The germline CDR1 and CDR2 sequences are MNHEY and SMNVEV (reference sequence). Trimming left V 3 bases short and J 0 bases short, with 7 bases between. CDR3 protein: CASSFSISTDTQYF. In DNA form, the CDR3 reads TGTGCCAGCAGTTTCTCGATAAGCACAGATACGCAGTATTTT.

This rearrangement joins TRBV11-2 to TRBJ1-1; D ambiguous. Trimming pared 5 bases from V and 7 bases from J, leaving 11 bases between. There are 12 residues in the CDR3. CDR1 and CDR2 from the germline V gene are SGHAT and FQNNGV. CDR3 DNA sequence: TGTGCCAGCAGCGACTGGGAGCGTGAAGCTTTCTTT. This encodes CASSDWEREAFF.

V is TRBV27 and J is TRBJ2-7; no firm D call. The germline V and J ends were trimmed by 11 bases and 4 bases, with 12 bases remaining between them. This CDR3 comprises 11 residues. The germline V gene encodes CDR1 MNHEY and CDR2 SMNVEV (reference sequence). CDR3 nucleotide sequence: TGTGCCTCTCGGGTAGGGTACGAGCAGTACTTC. Its protein product is CASRVGYEQYF.

This chain connects TRBV2 to TRBJ2-1, with 12 nucleotides matching TRBD1. Germline lookup yields CDR1 SNHLY and CDR2 FYNNEI. After removal of 8 bases from V and 6 bases from J, the junction contained 8 bases not matched to a gene. CDR3 size: 15 residues. The CDR3 DNA reads TGTGCCAGCGAACCCCGGGACAGGGGGCTCAATGAGCAGTTCTTC. Translating it yields CASEPRDRGLNEQFF.

V usage is TRBV7-6 and J usage is TRBJ2-7; 7 bases match TRBD2. The ends lost 8 bases at V and 0 bases at J; junction bases unmatched: 7. The CDR3 totals 14 residues. CDR1 and CDR2 from the germline V gene are SGHVS and FNYEAQ. This CDR3 reads CASAAGRSSYEQYF. The CDR3 nucleotides read TGTGCCAGCGCAGCGGGGAGGAGCTCCTACGAGCAGTACTTC.

The V gene is TRBV11-2, the J gene TRBJ1-2; D not resolved. Germline V gives CDR1 SGHAT, CDR2 FQNNGV. The CDR3 loop spans 11 amino acids. With 4 bases removed from V and 8 bases from J, the gap between germline ends came to 8 bases. The CDR3 spells CASSSNLGYTF. CDR3 coding DNA: TGTGCCAGCAGCTCCAACCTCGGCTACACCTTC.

CDR3 coding DNA: TGCGCCAGCAGCCAAGATTTACGGAATGAGCAGTTCTTC. It is translated as CASSQDLRNEQFF. V and J are TRBV4-3 and TRBJ2-1; unclear D gene. Per germline, CDR1 LGHNA and CDR2 YSLEER. Deletions cut 0 bases from V and 7 bases from J, with 7 bases between. The CDR3 contains 13 residues.

This clone was recorded only once. This chain connects TRBV4-3 to TRBJ2-7; no clear D. V shed 3 bases and J shed 4 bases, with 10 bases lying between them. Germline V gene data show CDR1 as LGHNA and CDR2 as YSLEER. This CDR3 is 13 amino acids long. The CDR3 region has the DNA TGCGCCAGCAGCCAGCCCGGGTCTTACGAGCAGTACTTC. This translates into CASSQPGSYEQYF.

CDR3 in amino acids: CASSYGTTYYEQYF. The CDR3 DNA reads TGTGCCAGCAGTTACGGGACTACTTACTACGAGCAGTACTTC. The genes are TRBV6-5 and TRBJ2-7; 7 bases are a match to TRBD2. The germline V gene encodes CDR1 MNHEY and CDR2 SVGAGI. The V segment lost 2 bases and the J segment 3 bases; nucleotides outside the gene matches: 4. The CDR3 consists of 14 residues.

The chain recombines TRBV5-1 with TRBJ2-7, with D perhaps matching TRBD2 (6 bases). V was clipped by 1 base and J by 0 bases, with 11 bases between them. The CDR3 is 15 amino acids. CDR1 is SGHRS, CDR2 YFSETQ, per germline. CDR3 in amino acids: CASSLKMGGSYEQYF. The CDR3 nucleotides are TGCGCCAGCAGCTTGAAAATGGGGGGCTCCTACGAGCAGTACTTC.

The gene calls are TRBV11-2 and TRBJ1-4, with no clear D. CDR3 length: 14 amino acids. The V gene lost 5 bases and the J gene lost 5 bases, with 12 bases spanning the gap. CDR1 is SGHAT and CDR2 is FQNNGV in the germline V gene. The CDR3 nucleotides are TGTGCCAGCAGCCTAGGGTTCGGGAATGAAAAACTGTTTTTT. This gives the protein CASSLGFGNEKLFF.

The chain recombines TRBV27 with TRBJ1-3; D is unclear. Germline V gives CDR1 MNHEY, CDR2 SMNVEV (reference sequence). V lost 2 bases and J 3 bases, leaving 5 bases between the germline ends. The CDR3 loop spans 13 amino acids. The CDR3 is CASSLGFGNTIYF. In DNA, the CDR3 is TGTGCCAGCAGTTTAGGTTTTGGAAACACCATATATTTT.

The chain recombines TRBV9 with TRBJ1-6; 9 nucleotides agree with TRBD1. The CDR3 runs 15 residues. Germline V gene lookup returns CDR1 SGDLS and CDR2 YYNGEE. J gave up 5 bases and V 3 bases, and 3 bases lay outside the gene matches. CDR3 protein: CASSEQGADNSPLHF. The CDR3 DNA reads as TGTGCCAGCAGCGAACAGGGGGCAGATAATTCACCCCTCCACTTT. Filled out from reference TRBV9 and TRBJ1-6, the complete variable domain reads DSGVTQTPKHLITATGQRVTLRCSPRSGDLSVYWYQQSLDQGLQFLIQYYNGEERAKGNILERFSAQQFPDLHSELNLSSLELGDSALYFCASSEQGADNSPLHFGNGTRLTVT.

The chain uses TRBV4-1 and TRBJ2-7; the match to TRBD2 covers 10 bases. The germline CDR1 and CDR2 sequences are MGHRA and YSYEKL. With 4 bases clipped from V and 4 bases from J, the junction kept 7 bases outside the gene matches. The CDR3 spans 15 residues. CDR3 nucleotides: TGCGCCAGCAGCCCAACTAGCGGGAAGGGGTACGAGCAGTACTTC. It encodes CASSPTSGKGYEQYF.

Worth noting for this clone: At one boundary the junction diverges from the germline segment, which might be a read error. This sequence joins TRBV19 and TRBJ2-1; D not resolved. The CDR3 spans 14 residues. CDR1 is LNHDA, CDR2 SQIVND, per germline (reference sequence). CDR3 amino acids: CVSSIETAYNEQFF. As DNA, the CDR3 is TGTGTCAGTAGTATTGAGACGGCATACAATGAGCAGTTCTTC. Variable domain in full (rest from reference TRBV19 and TRBJ2-1): DGGITQSPKYLFRKEGQNVTLSCEQNLNHDAMYWYRQDPGQGLRLIYYSQIVNDFQKGDIAEGYSVSREKKESFPLTVTSAQKNPTAFYLCVSSIETAYNEQFFGPGTRLTVL.